This TCR beta chain was recovered during a study of identical twins. Through template switching, a universal primer site was introduced, and the cDNA contained unique molecular identifiers. TCRdb independently ran MiXCR on the 5' RACE reads; one entry per CDR3 protein. The table has some 730,000 distinct CDR3 sequences, over 15% seen once; the top ten hold around 13%. There are a few counts of this clonotype. Its cognate antigen is unknown. Study-wide results and caveats: Models, which agreed with sharing between unrelated individuals, nonetheless underestimated the out-of-frame TCR alpha sharing seen in monozygotic twins.

The germline gives CDR1 SGHAT, CDR2 FQDESV (reference sequence). V shed 8 bases and J 2 bases; nucleotides not matched to a gene: 6. The CDR3 extends over 13 amino acids. This sample also belongs to another study, concerning T cells expressing NK-cell markers. This second study says: Six donors carried dominant NKG2C+ clonotypes that made up about 1.0-7.0% of their CD8+ T cells.

The receptor was isolated from a woman aged 18-29 years in good health. The chain recombines TRBV11-1 with TRBJ2-7; 7 bases line up with TRBD1. Sample: PBMCs. The CDR3 here is CASRDSYTYEQYF. In nucleotides, the CDR3 is TGTGCCAGCCGGGACAGCTATACCTACGAGCAGTACTTC.